The rows below give T cell receptor beta chains drawn from one sample of a study of T cell changes during pregnancy in multiple sclerosis. Some clones are missing from TCRdb's copy, which holds only in-frame ones; the method was immunoSEQ multiplex PCR. The sample yields some 49,000 clones, almost 90% seen once. This material consisted of peripheral blood, taken after pregnancy. All receptors derive from a female donor in good health, enrolled as a control in a pregnancy study. The CDR3 runs from the conserved cysteine through the conserved F or W. Each record gives: V gene, clone size, D gene, J gene, CDR3 DNA, CDR3 protein. D genes are given only for firm matches. Clone size appears in some rows only: once, few, many, or a class for an expanded clone.

v_gene: TRBV6-6
abundance: once
d_gene: -
j_gene: TRBJ2-7
CDR3nt: TGTGCCAGCAGTCACACAGGGTCGAGGTCCTACGAGCAGTACTTC
CDR3aa: CASSHTGSRSYEQYF

v_gene: TRBV5-1
abundance: once
d_gene: TRBD2
j_gene: TRBJ2-7
CDR3nt: TGCGCCAGCAGCTTGGGGGCGGGGGGCCTCTACGAGCAGTACTTC
CDR3aa: CASSLGAGGLYEQYF

v_gene: TRBV10-3
abundance: -
d_gene: TRBD2
j_gene: TRBJ2-5
CDR3nt: TGTGCCATCAGTGGAGCGGGGGGTCAAGAGACCCAGTACTTC
CDR3aa: CAISGAGGQETQYF

v_gene: TRBV29-1
abundance: -
d_gene: -
j_gene: TRBJ2-3
CDR3nt: TGCAGCGTTGAAGTAAACACAGATACGCAGTATTTT
CDR3aa: CSVEVNTDTQYF

v_gene: TRBV5-1
abundance: -
d_gene: -
j_gene: TRBJ2-2
CDR3nt: TGCGCCAGCAGCTTGACAGGCGGGGAGCTGTTTTTT
CDR3aa: CASSLTGGELFF

v_gene: TRBV4-1
abundance: -
d_gene: TRBD1
j_gene: TRBJ2-1
CDR3nt: TGCGCCAGCAGCCAAGTGGGACAGAATGAGCAGTTCTTC
CDR3aa: CASSQVGQNEQFF

v_gene: TRBV5-5
abundance: -
d_gene: -
j_gene: TRBJ1-4
CDR3nt: TGTGCCAGCAGCCTCCTTACAGGGAGTAATGAAAAACTGTTTTTT
CDR3aa: CASSLLTGSNEKLFF

v_gene: TRBV4-1
abundance: -
d_gene: -
j_gene: TRBJ1-1
CDR3nt: TGCGCCAGCAGCCTAACGACAGTCATGAACACTGAAGCTTTCTTT
CDR3aa: CASSLTTVMNTEAFF

v_gene: TRBV9
abundance: -
d_gene: TRBD1
j_gene: TRBJ1-2
CDR3nt: TGTGCCAGCAGCGTAGCCCCCGTGGACAGGGGGTACTATGGCTACACCTTC
CDR3aa: CASSVAPVDRGYYGYTF

v_gene: TRBV5-1
abundance: -
d_gene: -
j_gene: TRBJ1-1
CDR3nt: TGCGCCAGCAGCTTGGCCGTCGGGATACCCACGACTGAAGCTTTCTTT
CDR3aa: CASSLAVGIPTTEAFF

v_gene: TRBV11-3
abundance: once
d_gene: -
j_gene: TRBJ2-1
CDR3nt: TGTGCCAGCAGTCCCGGGGGTCCCGACAATGAGCAGTTCTTC
CDR3aa: CASSPGGPDNEQFF

v_gene: TRBV6-1
abundance: -
d_gene: TRBD2
j_gene: TRBJ2-3
CDR3nt: TGTGCCAGCAGCGCCAGCTCTAGCGGGAGCTATACGCAGTATTTT
CDR3aa: CASSASSSGSYTQYF

v_gene: TRBV27
abundance: -
d_gene: TRBD1
j_gene: TRBJ2-1
CDR3nt: TGTGCCAGCAGTTCTGGACAGGCCCAAACCTACAATGAGCAGTTCTTC
CDR3aa: CASSSGQAQTYNEQFF

v_gene: TRBV19
abundance: -
d_gene: -
j_gene: TRBJ1-1
CDR3nt: TGTGCCAGTAGTCCCCCTCTTAACACTGAAGCTTTCTTT
CDR3aa: CASSPPLNTEAFF

v_gene: TRBV19
abundance: -
d_gene: TRBD2
j_gene: TRBJ2-5
CDR3nt: TGTGCCAGTAGTATGAGCCAGGGACTAGCGGGAGCGGAGACCCAGTACTTC
CDR3aa: CASSMSQGLAGAETQYF

v_gene: TRBV9
abundance: -
d_gene: -
j_gene: TRBJ2-4
CDR3nt: TGTGCCAGCAGCCGACGGGAGACCTTGAACATTCAGTACTTC
CDR3aa: CASSRRETLNIQYF

v_gene: TRBV7-9
abundance: -
d_gene: -
j_gene: TRBJ1-3
CDR3nt: TGTGCCAGCAGCTTGTACCCCCCCCGGAGGCCCTCTGGAAACACCATATATTTT
CDR3aa: CASSLYPPRRPSGNTIYF